A single sample is the source of the 17 T cell receptor beta chains below, sequenced in a study of T cells in Graves' hyperthyroidism and ophthalmopathy. The investigators amplified TCR beta CDR3 regions from RNA transcripts. The HTBI primer set drove a first-round RT-PCR of the TCR CDR3. TCRdb redid the calling of the multiplex PCR reads with MiXCR, one entry per CDR3 protein. Of 490,000 or so distinct CDR3 sequences detected, around a fifth appear once; the ten largest clones hold 45% to 55%. The sequenced sample consisted of blood. The receptors here all came from a woman aged 70-85 years with Graves' ophthalmopathy.

This clonotype was counted many times. This chain joins TRBV28 and TRBJ2-3; 11 bases align to TRBD2. The CDR3 is made up of 18 amino acids. Trimming removed 6 bases from V and 0 bases from J; junction bases left unmatched: 11. Germline V gives CDR1 MDHEN, CDR2 SYDVKM. As DNA, the CDR3 is TGTGCCAGCAGCTCTATACTAGCGGGAGTGATCAGCACAGATACGCAGTATTTT. Protein product: CASSSILAGVISTDTQYF.

This clonotype was seen repeatedly, ten times or more. The rearrangement links TRBV5-6 to TRBJ2-5; D is unresolved. CDR3 length: 16 amino acids. Germline CDR1 is SGHDT and CDR2 is YYEEEE. Trimming removed 4 bases at V and 0 bases at J, with 16 bases between. The CDR3, as DNA: TGTGCCAGCAGCCAAGAGGCAGGTTGGTACCAAGAGACCCAGTACTTC. Translating it yields CASSQEAGWYQETQYF. The variable domain in full, with the rest retrieved from reference TRBV5-6 and TRBJ2-5, is DAGVTQSPTHLIKTRGQQVTLRCSPKSGHDTVSWYQQALGQGPQFIFQYYEEEERQRGNFPDRFSGHQFPNYSSELNVNALLLGDSALYLCASSQEAGWYQETQYFGPGTRLLVL.

The CDR3 region has the DNA TGCGCCAGCAGCTTGAACCCGGGAGGTGGCTACACCTTC. Protein sequence: CASSLNPGGGYTF. The V gene is TRBV5-1, the J gene TRBJ1-2, with unresolved D. The CDR3 length is 13 residues. V dropped 1 base and J dropped 7 bases, with 11 bases sitting between them. Germline values: CDR1 SGHRS, CDR2 YFSETQ.

The V call is TRBV20-1, the J call TRBJ2-1; perhaps TRBD2 as D (5 bases). Looked up from germline, CDR1 is DFQATT and CDR2 is SNEGSKA (reference sequence). CDR3 length: 13 amino acids. The V gene lost 6 bases and the J gene lost 3 bases, with 12 bases spanning the gap. The CDR3 loop reads CSAASGVYNEQFF. In DNA, the CDR3 is TGCAGTGCCGCGAGCGGAGTCTACAATGAGCAGTTCTTC.

The chain links TRBV20-1 to TRBJ2-1; D may be TRBD1 (6 bases). V lost 4 bases to trimming and J lost 2 bases, with 9 bases between them. The CDR3 spans 13 residues. Germline loops: CDR1 DFQATT, CDR2 SNEGSKA (reference sequence). CDR3: CSATGQPYNEQFF. DNA for the CDR3: TGCAGTGCTACAGGACAGCCCTACAATGAGCAGTTCTTC.

The chain employs TRBV20-1 and TRBJ2-7, with D perhaps matching TRBD2 (6 bases). Between the trimmed V and J ends, which lost 3 bases and 2 bases, there was a span of 14 bases. Germline CDR1 and CDR2: DFQATT and SNEGSKA (reference sequence). The CDR3 contains 14 residues. CDR3 bases: TGCAGTGCTAGGGAACTAGCTACAACCTACGAGCAGTACTTC. It codes for CSARELATTYEQYF.

The chain carries TRBV27 and TRBJ1-1, with D perhaps matching TRBD1 (5 bases). Germline CDR1 is MNHEY and CDR2 is SMNVEV (reference sequence). Trimming took 7 bases from V and 7 from J, leaving 16 bases between them. The CDR3 has 13 residues. The CDR3: CASKQEPNLEAFF. The CDR3 region has the DNA TGTGCCAGCAAACAGGAACCCAACCTTGAAGCTTTCTTT.

The V gene is TRBV15, the J gene TRBJ2-7; 7 bases are shared with TRBD2. Trimming took 5 bases from V and 7 from J; bases not matched to a gene: 5. The CDR3 runs 12 residues. CDR1 is LNHNV, CDR2 YYDKDF, per germline (reference sequence). CDR3: CATSGRAGEQYF. In DNA form, the CDR3 reads TGTGCCACCAGCGGGAGGGCCGGAGAGCAGTACTTC.

The count of this clonotype is one. The chain couples TRBV2 to TRBJ2-1; TRBD2 is a possible D gene (6 bases). Per germline, CDR1 SNHLY and CDR2 FYNNEI. The CDR3 is 17 amino acids. The ends were cut back, 5 bases at V and 10 bases at J, with 27 bases in the middle. CDR3 sequence (DNA): TGTGCCAGCAGTTTTACCTGGATGTCGGGCGGGATGAGAGAGCAGTTCTTC. Amino acids: CASSFTWMSGGMREQFF.

This clonotype was observed a handful of times. The genes are TRBV29-1 and TRBJ1-1; 8 bases are shared with TRBD1. V lost 5 bases, J lost 3 bases, and 8 bases stayed unmatched. The CDR3 contains 14 residues. Germline V gene lookup returns CDR1 SQVTM and CDR2 ANQGSEA. CDR3 amino acids: CSVRTGGSYTEAFF. The CDR3 nucleotides read TGCAGCGTTAGAACAGGGGGTTCTTACACTGAAGCTTTCTTT.

This chain connects TRBV18 to TRBJ2-5; no reliable D call. Germline CDR1 KGHSH, CDR2 LQKENI. Trimming took off 0 bases at V and 5 bases at J, with 7 bases between the two ends. This CDR3 comprises 13 residues. CDR3 loop: CASSPPSMETQYF. DNA for the CDR3: TGTGCCAGCTCACCACCGTCTATGGAGACCCAGTACTTC.

The CDR3 loop is CASSQDRPGDVLDSEQFF. The CDR3 bases are TGTGCCAGCAGCCAAGATCGTCCGGGGGACGTACTAGACAGTGAGCAGTTCTTC. The chain uses TRBV3-1 and TRBJ2-1; D might be TRBD2 (6 bases). Per the germline V gene, CDR1 is LGHDT and CDR2 is YNNKEL (reference sequence). The CDR3 is 18 residues long. V dropped 0 bases and J dropped 9 bases, with 24 bases sitting between them.

The V gene is TRBV7-2, the J gene TRBJ2-7, with TRBD1 matching over 8 bases. Looked up from germline, CDR1 is SGHTA and CDR2 is FQGNSA. V lost 5 bases, J lost 2 bases, and 8 bases stayed unmatched. This CDR3 is 15 amino acids long. Here the CDR3 reads CASSSRTGMTYEQYF. Here the CDR3 DNA reads TGTGCCAGCAGCAGTAGGACAGGGATGACCTACGAGCAGTACTTC.

The rearrangement links TRBV20-1 to TRBJ2-7; 7 bases are shared with TRBD2. After removal of 6 bases from V and 6 bases from J, the junction contained 8 bases not matched to a gene. Germline CDR1 and CDR2: DFQATT and SNEGSKA (reference sequence). The length of the CDR3 is 12 residues. The CDR3 coding sequence is TGCAGTGCCCAAGGGGAGGGTGGCGAGCAGTACTTC. As protein: CSAQGEGGEQYF.

The sample holds a few counts of this clonotype. V is TRBV7-9 and J is TRBJ2-3; 10 positions agree with TRBD1. The V and J ends lost 5 bases and 6 bases, in that order; junction bases with no gene match: 14. The CDR3 is 17 amino acids. Germline assignment: CDR1 SEHNR and CDR2 FQNEAQ (reference sequence). CDR3 in amino acids: CASSPLWGQGSGDTQYF. CDR3 DNA sequence: TGTGCCAGCAGCCCCCTGTGGGGACAGGGGAGCGGCGATACGCAGTATTTT. Filled out from reference TRBV7-9 and TRBJ2-3, the complete variable domain reads DTGVSQNPRHKITKRGQNVTFRCDPISEHNRLYWYRQTLGQGPEFLTYFQNEAQLEKSRLLSDRFSAERPKGSFSTLEIQRTEQGDSAMYLCASSPLWGQGSGDTQYFGPGTRLTVL.

The V gene is TRBV29-1, the J gene TRBJ2-1, with D possibly matching TRBD1 (7 bases). Germline V gives CDR1 SQVTM, CDR2 ANQGSEA. This CDR3 comprises 13 residues. V shed 7 bases and J shed 6 bases, with 16 bases lying between them. CDR3 amino acids: CSAGRGALNEQFF. For the CDR3, the DNA is TGCAGCGCCGGCAGGGGGGCTCTCAATGAGCAGTTCTTC.

This clonotype has a handful of counts. The chain couples TRBV7-2 to TRBJ2-1; no reliable D call. The V end was cut by 1 base, the J end by 6 bases, with 7 bases between. The CDR3 contains 13 residues. Germline loops: CDR1 SGHTA, CDR2 FQGNSA. CDR3 protein: CASSLGFSNEQFF. The CDR3 DNA follows: TGTGCCAGCAGCTTAGGGTTCTCCAATGAGCAGTTCTTC.